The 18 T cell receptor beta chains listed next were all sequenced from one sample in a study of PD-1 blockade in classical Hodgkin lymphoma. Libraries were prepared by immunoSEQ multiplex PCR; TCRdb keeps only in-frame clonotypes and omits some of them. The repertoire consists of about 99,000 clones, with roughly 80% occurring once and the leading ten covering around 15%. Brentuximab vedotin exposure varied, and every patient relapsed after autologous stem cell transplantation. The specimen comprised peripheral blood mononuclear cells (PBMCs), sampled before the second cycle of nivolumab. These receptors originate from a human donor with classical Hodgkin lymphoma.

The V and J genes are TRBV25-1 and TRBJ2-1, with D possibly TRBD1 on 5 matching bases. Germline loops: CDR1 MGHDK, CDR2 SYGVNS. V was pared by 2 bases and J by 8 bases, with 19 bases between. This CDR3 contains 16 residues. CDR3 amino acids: CASSERGGPLPYEQFF. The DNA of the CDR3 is TGTGCCAGCAGTGAAAGGGGCGGTCCCCTTCCCTATGAGCAGTTCTTC. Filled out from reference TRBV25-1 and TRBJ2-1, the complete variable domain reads EADIYQTPRYLVIGTGKKITLECSQTMGHDKMYWYQQDPGMELHLIHYSYGVNSTEKGDLSSESTVSRIRTEHFPLTLESARPSHTSQYLCASSERGGPLPYEQFFGPGTRLTVL.

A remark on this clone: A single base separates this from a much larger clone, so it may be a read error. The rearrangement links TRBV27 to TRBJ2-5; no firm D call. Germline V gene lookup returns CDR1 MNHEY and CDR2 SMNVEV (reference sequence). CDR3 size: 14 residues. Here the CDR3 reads CASSLKSAQEAQYF. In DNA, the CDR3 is TGTGCCAGCAGTTTAAAAAGCGCCCAAGAGGCCCAGTACTTC.

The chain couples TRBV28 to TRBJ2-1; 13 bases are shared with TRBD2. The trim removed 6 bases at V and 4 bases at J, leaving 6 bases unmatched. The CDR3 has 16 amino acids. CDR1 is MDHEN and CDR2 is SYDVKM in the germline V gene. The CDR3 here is CASSPGGLAGYNEQFF. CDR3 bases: TGTGCCAGCAGCCCAGGGGGACTAGCGGGATACAATGAGCAGTTCTTC.

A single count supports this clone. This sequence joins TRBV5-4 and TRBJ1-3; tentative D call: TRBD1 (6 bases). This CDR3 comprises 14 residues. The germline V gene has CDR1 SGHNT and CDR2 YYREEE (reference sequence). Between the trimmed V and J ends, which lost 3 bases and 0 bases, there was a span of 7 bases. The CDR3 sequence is CASSSGVSGNTIYF. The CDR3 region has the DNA TGTGCCAGCAGCTCAGGGGTCTCTGGAAACACCATATATTTT.

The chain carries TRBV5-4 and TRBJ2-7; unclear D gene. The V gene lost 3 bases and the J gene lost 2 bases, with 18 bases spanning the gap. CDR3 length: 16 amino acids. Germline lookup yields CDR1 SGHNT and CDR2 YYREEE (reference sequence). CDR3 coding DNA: TGTGCCAGCAGCTCACTTTCGACACCAAGCCCCTACGAGCAGTACTTC. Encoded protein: CASSSLSTPSPYEQYF.

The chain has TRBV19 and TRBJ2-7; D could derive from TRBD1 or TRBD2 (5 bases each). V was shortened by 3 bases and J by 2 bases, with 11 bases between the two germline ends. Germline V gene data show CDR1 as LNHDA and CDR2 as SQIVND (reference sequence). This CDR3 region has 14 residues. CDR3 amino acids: CASSIGTGTYEQYF. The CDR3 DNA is TGTGCCAGTAGTATCGGGACCGGTACCTACGAGCAGTACTTC.

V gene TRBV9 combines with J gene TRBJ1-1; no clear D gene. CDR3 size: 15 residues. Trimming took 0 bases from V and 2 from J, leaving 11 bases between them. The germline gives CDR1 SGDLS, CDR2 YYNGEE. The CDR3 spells CASSVAAAPNTEAFF. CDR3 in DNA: TGTGCCAGCAGCGTAGCAGCAGCTCCTAACACTGAAGCTTTCTTT. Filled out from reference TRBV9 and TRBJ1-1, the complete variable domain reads DSGVTQTPKHLITATGQRVTLRCSPRSGDLSVYWYQQSLDQGLQFLIQYYNGEERAKGNILERFSAQQFPDLHSELNLSSLELGDSALYFCASSVAAAPNTEAFFGQGTRLTVV.

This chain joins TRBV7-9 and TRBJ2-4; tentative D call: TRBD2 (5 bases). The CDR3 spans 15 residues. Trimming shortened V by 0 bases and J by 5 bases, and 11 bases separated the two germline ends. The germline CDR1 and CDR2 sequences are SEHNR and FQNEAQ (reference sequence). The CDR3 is CASSLALWGENIQYF. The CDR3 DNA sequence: TGTGCCAGCAGCTTAGCGCTTTGGGGAGAAAACATTCAGTACTTC.

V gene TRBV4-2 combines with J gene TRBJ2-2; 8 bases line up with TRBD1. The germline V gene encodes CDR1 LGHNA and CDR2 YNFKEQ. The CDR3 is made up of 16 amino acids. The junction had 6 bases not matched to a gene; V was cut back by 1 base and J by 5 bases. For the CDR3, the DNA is TGTGCCAGCAGCCAAGGGACAGGGAAAGTGACCGGGGAGCTGTTTTTT. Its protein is CASSQGTGKVTGELFF.

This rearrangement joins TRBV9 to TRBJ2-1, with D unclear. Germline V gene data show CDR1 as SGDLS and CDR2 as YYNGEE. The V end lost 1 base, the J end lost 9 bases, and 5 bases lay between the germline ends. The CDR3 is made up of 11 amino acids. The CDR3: CASSVRTEQFF. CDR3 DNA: TGTGCCAGCAGCGTAAGGACTGAGCAGTTCTTC.

CDR3 region: CAISDPSREVGASQYF. DNA of the CDR3: TGTGCCATCAGTGATCCCAGCCGGGAGGTGGGTGCCTCCCAGTACTTC. The chain carries TRBV10-3 and TRBJ2-5; 7 bases are a match to TRBD2. Unmatched junction bases numbered 16, after V lost 3 bases and J lost 9 bases. The CDR3 is 16 amino acids. Germline-derived CDR1 and CDR2 are ENHRY and SYGVKD.

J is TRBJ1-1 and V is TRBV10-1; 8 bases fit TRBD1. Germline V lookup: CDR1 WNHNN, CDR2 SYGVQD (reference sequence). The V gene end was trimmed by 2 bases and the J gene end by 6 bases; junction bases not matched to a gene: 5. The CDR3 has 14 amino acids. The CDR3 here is CASSEGRGPAEAFF. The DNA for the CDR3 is TGCGCCAGCAGTGAGGGCAGGGGGCCCGCTGAAGCTTTCTTT.

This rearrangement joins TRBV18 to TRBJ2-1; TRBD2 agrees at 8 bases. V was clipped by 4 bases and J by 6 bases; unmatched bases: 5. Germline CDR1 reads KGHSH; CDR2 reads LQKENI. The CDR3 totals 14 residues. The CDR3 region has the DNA TGTGCCAGCTCACTGGGACTAGGGACCAATGAGCAGTTCTTC. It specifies CASSLGLGTNEQFF. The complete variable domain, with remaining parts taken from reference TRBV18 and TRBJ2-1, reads NAGVMQNPRHLVRRRGQEARLRCSPMKGHSHVYWYRQLPEEGLKFMVYLQKENIIDESGMPKERFSAEFPKEGPSILRIQQVVRGDSAAYFCASSLGLGTNEQFFGPGTRLTVL.

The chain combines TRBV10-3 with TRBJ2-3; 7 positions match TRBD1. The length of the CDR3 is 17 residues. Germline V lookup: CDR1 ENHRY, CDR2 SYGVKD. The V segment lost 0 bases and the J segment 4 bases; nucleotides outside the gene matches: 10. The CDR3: CAISESKGGVEADTQYF. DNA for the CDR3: TGTGCCATCAGTGAGTCGAAAGGGGGCGTTGAGGCAGATACGCAGTATTTT.

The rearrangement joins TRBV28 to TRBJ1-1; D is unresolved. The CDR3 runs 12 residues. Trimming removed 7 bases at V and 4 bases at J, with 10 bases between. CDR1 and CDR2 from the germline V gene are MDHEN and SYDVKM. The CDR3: CASKRGITEAFF. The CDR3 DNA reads TGTGCCAGCAAAAGAGGGATCACTGAAGCTTTCTTT.

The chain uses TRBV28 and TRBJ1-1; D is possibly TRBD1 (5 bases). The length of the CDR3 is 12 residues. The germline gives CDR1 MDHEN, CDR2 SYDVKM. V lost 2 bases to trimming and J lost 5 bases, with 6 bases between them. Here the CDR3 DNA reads TGTGCCAGCAGTTTACGGGGGACTGAAGCTTTCTTT. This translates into CASSLRGTEAFF.

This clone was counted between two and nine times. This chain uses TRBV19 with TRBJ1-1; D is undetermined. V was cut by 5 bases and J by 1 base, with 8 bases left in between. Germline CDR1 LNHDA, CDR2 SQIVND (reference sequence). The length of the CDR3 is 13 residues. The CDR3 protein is CASSLRENTEAFF. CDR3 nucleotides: TGTGCCAGTAGTCTCAGAGAGAACACTGAAGCTTTCTTT. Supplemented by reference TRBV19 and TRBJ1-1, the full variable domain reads DGGITQSPKYLFRKEGQNVTLSCEQNLNHDAMYWYRQDPGQGLRLIYYSQIVNDFQKGDIAEGYSVSREKKESFPLTVTSAQKNPTAFYLCASSLRENTEAFFGQGTRLTVV.

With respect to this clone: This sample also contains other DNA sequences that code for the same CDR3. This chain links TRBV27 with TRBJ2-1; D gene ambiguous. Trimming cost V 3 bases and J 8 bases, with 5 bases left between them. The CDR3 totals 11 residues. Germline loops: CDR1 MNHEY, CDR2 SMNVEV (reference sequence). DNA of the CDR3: TGTGCCAGCAGTTTTCGATATGAGCAGTTCTTC. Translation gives CASSFRYEQFF.